Below, 4 T cell receptor beta chains from the same sample are listed, as sequenced in a study of blood T cell repertoires in COVID-19 (dated by TCRdb to the early 2020s). Library preparation employed the immunoSEQ multiplex PCR assay. TCRdb obtained this table from immuneACCESS and retained in-frame rearrangements with V and J assigned. These tables miss some clones; where compared with another copy, unresolved V genes account for less than half of the shortfall, and the remainder is unexplained. Present in this sample are under 250,000 clones, 83% of which were seen just once. The ten biggest clones cover 2.5% of the sample. The specimen was peripheral blood. Receptors originate from a woman aged 40 to 50 with active or convalescent COVID-19.

The J gene is TRBJ2-7, the V gene TRBV12-3 or TRBV12-4; D gene ambiguous. The CDR3 covers 11 residues. V was shortened by 8 bases and J by 5 bases, with 10 bases between the two germline ends. The DNA for the CDR3 is TGTGCCAGCGCCGGTCTGAACGAGCAGTACTTC. Translated, it gives CASAGLNEQYF.

This chain connects TRBV11-2 to TRBJ2-1; 11 bases match TRBD2. Per the germline V gene, CDR1 is SGHAT and CDR2 is FQNNGV. This CDR3 comprises 16 residues. V lost 5 bases to trimming and J lost 10 bases; unmatched junction nucleotides: 13. The CDR3 loop reads CASSTSGTSGTGEQFF. The CDR3 DNA reads TGTGCCAGCAGCACATCCGGGACTAGCGGTACAGGGGAGCAGTTCTTC. The full variable domain, completed using reference TRBV11-2 and TRBJ2-1, is EAGVAQSPRYKIIEKRQSVAFWCNPISGHATLYWYQQILGQGPKLLIQFQNNGVVDDSQLPKDRFSAERLKGVDSTLKIQPAKLEDSAVYLCASSTSGTSGTGEQFFGPGTRLTVL.

This clone appeared once. The chain combines TRBV3-1 (or the pseudogene TRBV3-2) with TRBJ1-4, with TRBD1 identical over 10 bases. This CDR3 is built from 18 residues. Germline assignment: CDR1 LGHDT and CDR2 YNNKEL (reference sequence). The ends lost 8 bases at V and 8 bases at J; junction bases unmatched: 20. The CDR3 coding sequence is TGTGCCAGCTTCCGCCGAGGGAGACAGGGGGCGTCGCGGGAAAAACTGTTTTTT. The encoded protein is CASFRRGRQGASREKLFF.

V usage is TRBV3-1 (or the pseudogene TRBV3-2) and J usage is TRBJ2-2, with a tentative D call TRBD2 (6 bases). The CDR3 contains 15 residues. CDR1 and CDR2 from the germline V gene are LGHDT and YNNKEL (reference sequence). The V gene lost 0 bases and the J gene lost 7 bases, with 12 bases spanning the gap. The CDR3 DNA is TGTGCCAGCAGCCAAGATGGAGGGAAAGTCGGGGAGCTGTTTTTT. Its protein product is CASSQDGGKVGELFF.